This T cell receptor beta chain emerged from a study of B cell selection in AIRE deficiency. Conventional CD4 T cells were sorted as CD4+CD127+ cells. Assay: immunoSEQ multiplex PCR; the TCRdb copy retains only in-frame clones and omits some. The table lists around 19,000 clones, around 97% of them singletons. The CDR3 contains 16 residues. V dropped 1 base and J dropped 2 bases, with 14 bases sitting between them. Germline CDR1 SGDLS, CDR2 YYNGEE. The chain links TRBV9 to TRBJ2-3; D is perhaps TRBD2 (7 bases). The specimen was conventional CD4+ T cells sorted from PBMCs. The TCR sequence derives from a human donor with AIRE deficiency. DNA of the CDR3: TGTGCCAGCAGCGTAAACCCGGGGGGACACACAGATACGCAGTATTTT. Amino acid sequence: CASSVNPGGHTDTQYF.